Each of the 18 T cell receptor beta chains below was sequenced from the same sample in a study of blood T cells in healthy people across ages (dated by TCRdb to between 2015 and 2016). Library generation was performed with 5' RACE. TCRdb names Illumina HiSeq 2500 as the instrument used. The second PCR ran for roughly 7 to 12 cycles and used a J-beta primer mix along with a sample-barcoded 5' primer. TCRdb trimmed public reads at Q25 via fastp, called clones via MiXCR and kept in-frame beta chains. Entries are consolidated by CDR3 protein sequence, retaining the most common genes and DNA. For this sample there are 890,000 or so distinct CDR3 sequences; less than 80% appear just once. The ten top clones hold approximately 30% of the sample. Sequencing input: blood. The receptors originated from a man under 40 in good health.

This clonotype was seen a few times. The V gene is TRBV6-1, the J gene TRBJ1-2; TRBD1 matches 7 bases. Germline values: CDR1 MNHNS, CDR2 SASEGT. The V and J ends lost 7 bases and 4 bases, in that order; junction bases with no gene match: 6. The CDR3 has 13 residues. The CDR3, as DNA: TGTGCCAGCATTCCGACAGGGACCTATGGCTACACCTTC. This translates into CASIPTGTYGYTF.

V is TRBV7-2 and J is TRBJ2-7; the D is unclear. The CDR3 is made up of 13 amino acids. Germline lookup yields CDR1 SGHTA and CDR2 FQGNSA. V shed 5 bases and J shed 3 bases, with 11 bases lying between them. This CDR3 reads CASSPNVVYEQYF. CDR3 sequence (DNA): TGTGCCAGCAGCCCTAATGTGGTCTACGAGCAGTACTTC. Combining the CDR3 with reference TRBV7-2 and TRBJ2-7 gives the whole variable domain GAGVSQSPSNKVTEKGKDVELRCDPISGHTALYWYRQSLGQGLEFLIYFQGNSAPDKSGLPSDRFSAERTGGSVSTLTIQRTQQEDSAVYLCASSPNVVYEQYFGPGTRLTVT.

The chain is built from TRBV7-9 and TRBJ2-1; 8 bases line up with TRBD1. The CDR3 spans 16 residues. Germline V gene data show CDR1 as SEHNR and CDR2 as FQNEAQ (reference sequence). V dropped 2 bases and J dropped 13; count of bases not matched to a gene: 16. The CDR3, as DNA: TGTGCCAGCAGCTTACCTGGTCAGGGGGCGCAAGGAGTCCAGTTCTTC. The encoded protein is CASSLPGQGAQGVQFF.

The chain carries TRBV25-1 and TRBJ1-1, with D possibly being TRBD1 (6 bases). Per the germline V gene, CDR1 is MGHDK and CDR2 is SYGVNS. This CDR3 comprises 14 residues. Deletions cut 4 bases from V and 5 bases from J, with 14 bases between. The CDR3 sequence: CASSVGGPGTEAFF. The CDR3 nucleotides are TGTGCCAGCAGTGTTGGGGGCCCGGGGACTGAAGCTTTCTTT.

As concerns this clonotype: A single base separates this from a much larger clone, so it may be a read error. This chain uses TRBV7-2 with TRBJ2-5; TRBD1 matches 8 bases. Germline CDR1 reads SGHTA; CDR2 reads FQGNSA. V dropped 6 bases and J dropped 11; count of bases not matched to a gene: 17. There are 15 residues in the CDR3. The CDR3 loop reads CASSFDRGKSNEQYF. The CDR3 coding sequence is TGTGCCAGCAGTTTTGACAGGGGTAAAAGCAATGAGCAGTACTTC.

J is TRBJ2-7 and V is TRBV6-5; 9 positions agree with TRBD2. CDR1 and CDR2 (germline): MNHEY, SVGAGI. The J segment lost 7 bases and the V segment lost 2 bases, leaving 9 bases of the junction unmatched. CDR3 length: 15 amino acids. The CDR3, as DNA: TGTGCCAGCAGTTACCTTAGCGGGGGTGAATGGGAGCAGTACTTC. This encodes CASSYLSGGEWEQYF.

The genes are TRBV12-3 or TRBV12-4 and TRBJ2-3; 7 positions match TRBD1. Germline trimming cut 5 bases from V and 4 bases from J; bases unmatched to any gene: 9. This CDR3 spans 15 amino acids. CDR3 sequence reads: CASSNPPTGSDTQYF. DNA for the CDR3: TGTGCCAGCAGTAACCCACCGACAGGGTCAGATACGCAGTATTTT.

This clonotype appeared a few times. This rearrangement joins TRBV5-1 to TRBJ2-5, with D perhaps matching TRBD1 (6 bases). The V end was cut by 1 base, the J end by 2 bases, with 12 bases between. Looked up from germline, CDR1 is SGHRS and CDR2 is YFSETQ. This CDR3 has 15 amino acids. CDR3: CASSLWEGGQETQYF. The CDR3 bases are TGCGCCAGCAGCTTGTGGGAAGGGGGACAAGAGACCCAGTACTTC.

Comment on this clonotype: This may be a read error: a much more frequent sequence differs by one nucleotide. The CDR3 nucleotides read TGCAGCGTGGAGAAGGGTGATGGCCATGGCTACACCTTC. This translates into CSVEKGDGHGYTF. The V gene is TRBV29-1, the J gene TRBJ1-2; unclear D gene. The CDR3 loop spans 13 amino acids. CDR1 is SQVTM, CDR2 ANQGSEA, per germline. Trimming cost V 6 bases and J 6 bases, with 17 bases left between them. Variable domain in full (rest from reference TRBV29-1 and TRBJ1-2): SAVISQKPSRDICQRGTSLTIQCQVDSQVTMMFWYRQQPGQSLTLIATANQGSEATYESGFVIDKFPISRPNLTFSTLTVSNMSPEDSSIYLCSVEKGDGHGYTFGSGTRLTVV.

J is TRBJ2-7 and V is TRBV6-6; 7 nucleotides line up with TRBD1. The CDR3 contains 14 residues. The junction had 13 bases not matched to a gene; V was cut back by 10 bases and J by 4 bases. Germline V gene sequence: CDR1 MNHNY, CDR2 SVGAGI (reference sequence). The CDR3 is CAIAMDGQVYEQYF. The DNA of the CDR3 is TGTGCCATTGCAATGGATGGACAGGTTTACGAGCAGTACTTC.

J is TRBJ2-5 and V is TRBV20-1; 8 bases are shared with TRBD2. The germline CDR1 and CDR2 sequences are DFQATT and SNEGSKA (reference sequence). J was trimmed by 5 bases and V by 5 bases; bases with no gene match: 7. The CDR3 covers 13 residues. CDR3 DNA sequence: TGCAGTGCTGATAGCGGGGAGGAGGAGACCCAGTACTTC. Its translation: CSADSGEEETQYF.

This clonotype was recorded only once. This sequence joins TRBV12-5 and TRBJ1-1; a possible D gene is TRBD1 (5 bases). CDR1 and CDR2 (germline): LGHNT, FRNRAP. The CDR3 length is 13 residues. The germline V and J ends were trimmed by 9 bases and 4 bases, with 15 bases remaining between them. The chain's CDR3 is CASGVNGATEAFF. The CDR3 DNA is TGTGCTAGCGGTGTTAACGGGGCCACTGAAGCTTTCTTT. Combining the CDR3 with reference TRBV12-5 and TRBJ1-1 gives the whole variable domain DARVTQTPRHKVTEMGQEVTMRCQPILGHNTVFWYRQTMMQGLELLAYFRNRAPLDDSGMPKDRFSAEMPDATLATLKIQPSEPRDSAVYFCASGVNGATEAFFGQGTRLTVV.

The table lists this clonotype with a count of one. The chain has TRBV2 and TRBJ2-4, with a tentative D call TRBD1 (6 bases). The J call may be in error: the DNA end matches TRBJ2-7 better. The CDR3 is 15 amino acids. The germline V gene encodes CDR1 SNHLY and CDR2 FYNNEI. The DNA of the CDR3 is TGTGCCAGCAGCCCCTCGGTGGCAGGGGCAGCCGAGCAGTACTTC. This gives the protein CASSPSVAGAAEQYF.

This chain uses TRBV3-1 with TRBJ2-4, with 7 positions matching TRBD2. The CDR3 totals 16 residues. Germline assignment: CDR1 LGHDT and CDR2 YNNKEL (reference sequence). The V gene end was trimmed by 1 base and the J gene end by 13 bases; junction bases not matched to a gene: 16. The CDR3 sequence: CASSQGRGLTLWEQYF. The CDR3 nucleotides read TGTGCCAGCAGCCAAGGTAGGGGACTAACCCTCTGGGAGCAGTACTTC.

The J gene is TRBJ2-6, the V gene TRBV6-1; TRBD2 might be the D (5 bases). The germline V and J ends were trimmed by 6 bases and 0 bases, with 6 bases remaining between them. The CDR3 spans 14 residues. Germline V gives CDR1 MNHNS, CDR2 SASEGT. CDR3 region: CASSEGSGANVLTF. DNA for the CDR3: TGTGCCAGCAGCGAGGGCTCTGGGGCCAACGTCCTGACTTTC.

The chain combines TRBV3-1 with TRBJ2-1; D is unresolved. V lost 3 bases and J lost 4, with 19 bases in between. Germline loops: CDR1 LGHDT, CDR2 YNNKEL (reference sequence). The CDR3 runs 17 residues. DNA of the CDR3: TGTGCCAGCAGCCAGGCCGGACGGCGACTGGGGTACAATGAGCAGTTCTTC. This translates into CASSQAGRRLGYNEQFF.

The chain links TRBV7-9 to TRBJ1-2; TRBD1 matches 8 bases. Losses at the gene ends were 1 base for V and 6 bases for J; bases not matched to a gene: 1. The CDR3 consists of 13 residues. Germline V gives CDR1 SEHNR, CDR2 FQNEAQ (reference sequence). The CDR3: CASSLEDRDGYTF. CDR3 sequence (DNA): TGTGCCAGCAGCTTAGAGGACAGGGATGGCTACACCTTC.

The chain joins TRBV2 to TRBJ1-1; D possibly corresponds to TRBD1 (5 bases). Trimming removed 7 bases from V and 0 bases from J, with 9 bases in between. CDR3 length: 13 residues. The germline CDR1 and CDR2 sequences are SNHLY and FYNNEI. Written as DNA, the CDR3 is TGTGCCAGCACAGGGACCGTGAACACTGAAGCTTTCTTT. It encodes CASTGTVNTEAFF.